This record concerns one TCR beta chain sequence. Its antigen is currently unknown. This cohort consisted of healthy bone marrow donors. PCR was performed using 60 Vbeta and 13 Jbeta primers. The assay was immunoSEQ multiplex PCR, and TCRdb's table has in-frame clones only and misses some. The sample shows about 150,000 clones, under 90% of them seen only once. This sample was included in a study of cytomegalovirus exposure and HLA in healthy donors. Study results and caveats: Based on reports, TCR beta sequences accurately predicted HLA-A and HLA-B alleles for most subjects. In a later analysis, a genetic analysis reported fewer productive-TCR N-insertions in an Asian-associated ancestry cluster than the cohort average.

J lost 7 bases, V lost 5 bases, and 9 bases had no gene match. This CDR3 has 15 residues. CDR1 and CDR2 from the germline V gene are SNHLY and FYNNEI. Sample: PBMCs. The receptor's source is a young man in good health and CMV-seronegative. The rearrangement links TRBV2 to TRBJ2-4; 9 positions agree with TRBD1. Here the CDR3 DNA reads TGTGCCAGCAGTTACCCGGACAGGGGATATAACATTCAGTACTTC. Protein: CASSYPDRGYNIQYF.